What follows is one TCR beta chain and its context. Its antigen has not been determined. Base qualities are not recorded, but no much larger clone differs from it by a single base. One collaborating source in Seattle enrolled patients during active infection and followed them longitudinally through the course of disease. The collaborating institutions used their own protocols to collect whole blood in K2EDTA tubes. For TCRbeta analysis, collaborator samples were shipped as frozen whole blood, as isolated PBMCs, or as DNA extracted from either sample type. These data originate in a study of blood T cell repertoires in COVID-19 (dated by TCRdb to 2018 to 2021). Turning to the overall study: Collaborator samples came from the United States, Italy and Spain and covered acute and convalescent phases of COVID-19. The sample metadata nearly always contained a de-identified subject ID, COVID-19 status, age in years and sex. The repertoires were made available in a free public database intended to serve as a resource for research on the immune response to SARS-CoV-2. Subjects who had been exposed to COVID-19, were actively infected with it, or had recovered from it provided the deeply sampled blood TCRbeta repertoires that made up the dataset. Where available, HLA class I and class II types were taken from metadata supplied by the sample provider and were not determined by assay-based typing. Samples were obtained from the ongoing ImmuneRACE study (first 160 participants) and from some 1,300 subjects provided by 6 global collaborators. The material from the prospective study consisted of cDNA or gDNA derived from T cells, B-cell-depleted T cells, or PBMCs.

Summary of the overall study and its limitations: How much clinical and demographic metadata was included differed by source and by participant, and the metadata was provided uncurated.

Reading the germline V gene (reference sequence) gives CDR1 PRHDT and CDR2 FYEKMQ. The CDR3 runs 16 amino acids, cysteine and phenylalanine included. The CDR3 DNA has 48 bases and is translated from base 1. Trimming removed 5 bases from V and 1 base from J; the gene matches leave 10 bases unexplained. TCRbeta CDR3 regions were amplified from genomic DNA by means of the immunoSEQ Assay, a bias-controlled multiplex PCR. Per the original workflow: The number of nucleated cells in each sample was estimated by amplification of reference gene primers within the assay. To quantify the absolute abundance of each unique TCRbeta CDR3 rearrangement, sequence reads were collapsed and filtered. For each sample, productive Simpson clonality was calculated by taking the square root of Simpson's diversity index across productive rearrangements. TCRdb mirrors the immuneACCESS table, restricted to in-frame sequences. Some clones are absent from its copies; in checked studies, under half trace to an unresolved V gene, and the reason for the others is unknown. The D gene and trimming were derived from the DNA, and the V and J assignments and clone size from that table. Across this sample there are about 170,000 clones, with 82% seen only once. The ten top clones hold approximately 6.8% of the sample.

This clonotype was obtained from a woman aged 35 to 49 with COVID-19, enrolled during active disease. Material for sequencing was peripheral blood. In this chain, TRBV13 is recombined with TRBJ2-7, with 8 bases matching TRBD2. At the DNA level, the sequence is TGTGCCAGCAGCCCTCACCGGACTAGCATGTCCTACGAGCAGTACTTC. Its protein product is CASSPHRTSMSYEQYF.